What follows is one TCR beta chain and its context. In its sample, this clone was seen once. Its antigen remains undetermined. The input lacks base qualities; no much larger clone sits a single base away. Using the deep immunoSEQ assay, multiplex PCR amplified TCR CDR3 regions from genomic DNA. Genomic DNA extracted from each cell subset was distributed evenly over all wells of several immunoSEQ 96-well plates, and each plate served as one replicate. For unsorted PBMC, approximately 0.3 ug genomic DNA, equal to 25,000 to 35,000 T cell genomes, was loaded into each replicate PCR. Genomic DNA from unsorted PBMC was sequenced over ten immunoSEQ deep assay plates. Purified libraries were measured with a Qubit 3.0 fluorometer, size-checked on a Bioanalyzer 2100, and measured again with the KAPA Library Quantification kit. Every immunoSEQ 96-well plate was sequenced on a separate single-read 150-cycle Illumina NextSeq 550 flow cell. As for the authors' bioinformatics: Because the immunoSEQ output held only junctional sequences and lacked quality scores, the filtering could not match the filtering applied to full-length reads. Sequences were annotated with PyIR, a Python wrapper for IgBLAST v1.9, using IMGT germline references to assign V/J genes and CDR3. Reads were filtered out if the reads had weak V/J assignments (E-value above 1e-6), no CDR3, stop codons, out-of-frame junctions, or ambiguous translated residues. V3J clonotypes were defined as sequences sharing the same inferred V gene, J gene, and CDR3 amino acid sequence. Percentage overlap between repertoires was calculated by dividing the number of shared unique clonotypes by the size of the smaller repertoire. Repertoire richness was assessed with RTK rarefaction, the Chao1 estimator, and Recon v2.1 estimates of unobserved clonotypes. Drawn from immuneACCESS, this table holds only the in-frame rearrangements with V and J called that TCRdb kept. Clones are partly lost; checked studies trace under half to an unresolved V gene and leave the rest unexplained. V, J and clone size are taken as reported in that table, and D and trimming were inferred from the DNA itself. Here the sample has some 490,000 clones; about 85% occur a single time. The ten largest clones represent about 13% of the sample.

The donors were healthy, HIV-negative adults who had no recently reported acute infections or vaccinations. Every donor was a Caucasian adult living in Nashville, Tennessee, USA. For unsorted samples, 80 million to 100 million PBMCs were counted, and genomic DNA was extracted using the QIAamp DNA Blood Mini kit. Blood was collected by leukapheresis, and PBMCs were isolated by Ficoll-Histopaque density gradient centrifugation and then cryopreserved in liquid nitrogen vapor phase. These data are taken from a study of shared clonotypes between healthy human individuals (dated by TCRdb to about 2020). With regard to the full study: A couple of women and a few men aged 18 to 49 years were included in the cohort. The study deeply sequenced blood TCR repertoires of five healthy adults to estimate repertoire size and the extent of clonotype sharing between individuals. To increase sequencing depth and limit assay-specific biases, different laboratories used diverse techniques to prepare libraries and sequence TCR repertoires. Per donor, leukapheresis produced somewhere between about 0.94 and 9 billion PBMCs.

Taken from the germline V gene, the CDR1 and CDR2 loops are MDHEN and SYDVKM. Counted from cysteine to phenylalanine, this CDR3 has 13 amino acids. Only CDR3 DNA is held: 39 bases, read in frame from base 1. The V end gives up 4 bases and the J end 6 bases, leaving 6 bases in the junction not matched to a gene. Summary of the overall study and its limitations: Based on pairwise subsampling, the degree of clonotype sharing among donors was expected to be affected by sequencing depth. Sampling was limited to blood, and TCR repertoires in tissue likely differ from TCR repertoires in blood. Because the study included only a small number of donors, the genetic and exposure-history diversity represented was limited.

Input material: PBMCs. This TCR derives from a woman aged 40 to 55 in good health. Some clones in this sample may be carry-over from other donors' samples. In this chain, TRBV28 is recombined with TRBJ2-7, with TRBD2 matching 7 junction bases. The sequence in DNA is TGTGCCAGCAGTTACCTACCGGGAGGCGAGCAGTACTTC. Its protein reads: CASSYLPGGEQYF.